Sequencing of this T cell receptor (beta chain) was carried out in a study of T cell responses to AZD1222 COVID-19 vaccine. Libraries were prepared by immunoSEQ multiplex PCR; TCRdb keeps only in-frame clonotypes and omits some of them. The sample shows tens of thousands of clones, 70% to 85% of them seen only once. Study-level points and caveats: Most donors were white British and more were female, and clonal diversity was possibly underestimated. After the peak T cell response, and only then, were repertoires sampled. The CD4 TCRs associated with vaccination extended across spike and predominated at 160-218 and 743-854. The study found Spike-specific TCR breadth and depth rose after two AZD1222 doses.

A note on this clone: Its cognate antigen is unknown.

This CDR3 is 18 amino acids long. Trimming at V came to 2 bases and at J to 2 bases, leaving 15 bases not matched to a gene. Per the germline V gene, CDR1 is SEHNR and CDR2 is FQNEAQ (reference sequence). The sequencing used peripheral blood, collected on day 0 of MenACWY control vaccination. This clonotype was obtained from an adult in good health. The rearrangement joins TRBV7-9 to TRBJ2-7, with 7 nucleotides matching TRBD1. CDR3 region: CASSLYGTDIYRTYEQYF. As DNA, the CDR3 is TGTGCCAGCAGCTTATACGGGACAGACATATATCGCACCTACGAGCAGTACTTC.